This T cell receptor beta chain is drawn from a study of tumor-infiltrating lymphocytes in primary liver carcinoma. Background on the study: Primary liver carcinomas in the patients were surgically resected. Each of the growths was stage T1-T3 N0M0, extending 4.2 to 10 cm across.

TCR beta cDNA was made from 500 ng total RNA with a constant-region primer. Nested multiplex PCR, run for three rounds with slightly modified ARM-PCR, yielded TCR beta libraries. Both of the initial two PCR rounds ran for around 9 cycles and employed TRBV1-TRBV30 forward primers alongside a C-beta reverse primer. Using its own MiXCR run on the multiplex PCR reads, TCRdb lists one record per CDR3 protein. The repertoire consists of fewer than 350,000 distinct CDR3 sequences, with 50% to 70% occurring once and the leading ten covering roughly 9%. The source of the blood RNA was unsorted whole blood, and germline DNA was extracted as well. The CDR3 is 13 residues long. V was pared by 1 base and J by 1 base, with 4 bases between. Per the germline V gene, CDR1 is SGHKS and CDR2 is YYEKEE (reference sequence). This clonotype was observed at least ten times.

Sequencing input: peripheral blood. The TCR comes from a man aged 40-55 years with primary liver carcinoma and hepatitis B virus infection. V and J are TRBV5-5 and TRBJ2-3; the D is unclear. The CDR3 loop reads CASSLFRTDTQYF. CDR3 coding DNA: TGTGCCAGCAGCTTGTTTCGCACAGATACGCAGTATTTT.